What follows describes a single T cell receptor beta chain. V was pared by 1 base and J by 10 bases, with 19 bases between. The CDR3 runs to 15 residues. Germline V lookup: CDR1 SNHLY, CDR2 FYNNEI. This entry is derived from a study of T cells in Graves' hyperthyroidism and ophthalmopathy. Looking at the study overall: Peripheral blood samples were taken at initial diagnosis, prior to any treatment.

The investigators amplified TCR beta CDR3 regions from RNA transcripts. First-round RT-PCR with HTBI primers amplified the TCR CDR3 region. In TCRdb, the multiplex PCR reads were re-called with MiXCR into one record per CDR3 protein. The sample gives under 450,000 distinct CDR3 sequences, about 17% of which show up once; around a third is in the top ten. The sample was blood. The V gene is TRBV2, the J gene TRBJ1-1; D gene unclear. The source is a woman in her thirties with Graves' hyperthyroidism that later progressed to Graves' ophthalmopathy. The DNA of the CDR3 is TGTGCCAGCAGTGAAGTTGTATTCGACCCTTCGATAGCTTTCTTT. This sequence encodes CASSEVVFDPSIAFF.